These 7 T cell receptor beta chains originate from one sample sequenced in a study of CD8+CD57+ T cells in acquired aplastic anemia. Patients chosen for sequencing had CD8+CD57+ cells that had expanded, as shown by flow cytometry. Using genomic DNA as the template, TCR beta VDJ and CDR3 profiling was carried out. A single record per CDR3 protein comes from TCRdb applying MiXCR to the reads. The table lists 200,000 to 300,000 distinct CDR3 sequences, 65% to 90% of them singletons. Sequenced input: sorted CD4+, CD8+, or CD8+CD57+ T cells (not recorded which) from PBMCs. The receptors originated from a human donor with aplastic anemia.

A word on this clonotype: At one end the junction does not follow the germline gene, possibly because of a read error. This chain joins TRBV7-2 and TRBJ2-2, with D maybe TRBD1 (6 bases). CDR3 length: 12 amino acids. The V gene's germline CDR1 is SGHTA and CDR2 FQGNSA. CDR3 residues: CASSFDPGEPFF. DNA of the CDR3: TGTGCCAGCAGCTTTGATCCAGGGGAGCCGTTTTTT.

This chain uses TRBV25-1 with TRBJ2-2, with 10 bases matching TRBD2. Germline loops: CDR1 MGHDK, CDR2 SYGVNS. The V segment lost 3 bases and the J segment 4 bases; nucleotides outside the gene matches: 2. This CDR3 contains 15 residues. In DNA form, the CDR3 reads TGTGCCAGCAGTGAGGCTAGCGGGAGCACCGGGGAGCTGTTTTTT. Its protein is CASSEASGSTGELFF.

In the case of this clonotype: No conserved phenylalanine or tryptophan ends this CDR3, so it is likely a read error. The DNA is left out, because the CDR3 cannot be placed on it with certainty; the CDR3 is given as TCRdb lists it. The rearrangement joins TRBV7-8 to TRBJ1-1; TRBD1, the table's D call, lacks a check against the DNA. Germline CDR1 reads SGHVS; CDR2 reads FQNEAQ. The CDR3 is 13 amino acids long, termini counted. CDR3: CASSDGGGAEASY.

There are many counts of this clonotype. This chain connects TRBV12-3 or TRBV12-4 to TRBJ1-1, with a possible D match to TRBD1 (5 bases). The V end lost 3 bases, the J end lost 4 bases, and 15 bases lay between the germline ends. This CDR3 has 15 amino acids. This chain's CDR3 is CASSFLAGAGTEAFF. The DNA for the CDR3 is TGTGCCAGCAGTTTCCTCGCCGGGGCGGGCACTGAAGCTTTCTTT.

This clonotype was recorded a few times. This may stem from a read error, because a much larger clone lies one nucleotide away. The CDR3 coding sequence is TGTGCCAGCAGCTTAGCGGGAGGTCCCGTTACGCAGGATTACACCTTC. The encoded protein is CASSLAGGPVTQDYTF. The chain couples TRBV7-8 to TRBJ1-2; D is uncertain. Deletions cut 0 bases from V and 11 bases from J, with 22 bases between. Looked up from germline, CDR1 is SGHVS and CDR2 is FQNEAQ. The CDR3 covers 16 residues. Full variable domain (missing parts from reference TRBV7-8 and TRBJ1-2): GAGVSQSPRYKVAKRGQDVALRCDPISGHVSLFWYQQALGQGPEFLTYFQNEAQLDKSGLPSDRFFAERPEGSVSTLKIQRTQQEDSAVYLCASSLAGGPVTQDYTFGSGTRLTVV.

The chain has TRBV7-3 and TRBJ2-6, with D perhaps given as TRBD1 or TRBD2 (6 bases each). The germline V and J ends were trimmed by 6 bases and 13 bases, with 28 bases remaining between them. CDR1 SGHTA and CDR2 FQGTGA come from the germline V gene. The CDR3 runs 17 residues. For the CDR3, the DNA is TGTGCCAGCAGTTCTAGGGGGACTTGCGCAGAGACCCAGGTCCTGACTTTC. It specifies CASSSRGTCAETQVLTF.

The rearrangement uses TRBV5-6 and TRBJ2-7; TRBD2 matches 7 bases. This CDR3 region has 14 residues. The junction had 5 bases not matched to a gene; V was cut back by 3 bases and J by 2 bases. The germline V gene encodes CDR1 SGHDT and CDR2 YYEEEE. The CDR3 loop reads CASSWGRVAYEQYF. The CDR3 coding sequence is TGTGCCAGCAGCTGGGGGAGGGTAGCCTACGAGCAGTACTTC.